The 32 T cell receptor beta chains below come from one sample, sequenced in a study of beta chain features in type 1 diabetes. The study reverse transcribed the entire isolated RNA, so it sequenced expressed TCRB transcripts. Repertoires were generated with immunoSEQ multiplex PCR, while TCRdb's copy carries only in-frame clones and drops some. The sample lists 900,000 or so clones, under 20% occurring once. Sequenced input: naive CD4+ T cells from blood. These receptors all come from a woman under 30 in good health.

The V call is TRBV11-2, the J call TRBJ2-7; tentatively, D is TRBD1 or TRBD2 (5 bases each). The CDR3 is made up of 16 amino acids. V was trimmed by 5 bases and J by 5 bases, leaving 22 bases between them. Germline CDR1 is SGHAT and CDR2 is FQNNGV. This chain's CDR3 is CASSPRTGTWVHEQYF. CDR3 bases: TGTGCCAGCAGCCCGCGTACCGGGACGTGGGTCCACGAGCAGTACTTC.

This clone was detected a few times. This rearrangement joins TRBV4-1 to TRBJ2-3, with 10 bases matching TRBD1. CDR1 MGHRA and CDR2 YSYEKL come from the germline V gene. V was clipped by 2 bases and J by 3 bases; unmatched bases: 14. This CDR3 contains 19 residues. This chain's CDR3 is CASSQRAGTGASQTDTQYF. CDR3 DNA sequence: TGCGCCAGCAGCCAAAGGGCCGGGACAGGGGCAAGTCAGACAGATACGCAGTATTTT.

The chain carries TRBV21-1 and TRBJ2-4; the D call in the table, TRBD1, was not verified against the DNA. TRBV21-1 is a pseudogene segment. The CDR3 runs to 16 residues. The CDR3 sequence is CASSKAEVPGAHIQYF. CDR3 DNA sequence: TGTGCCAGCAGCAAAGCCGAGGTTCCTGGGGCACACATTCAGTACTTC.

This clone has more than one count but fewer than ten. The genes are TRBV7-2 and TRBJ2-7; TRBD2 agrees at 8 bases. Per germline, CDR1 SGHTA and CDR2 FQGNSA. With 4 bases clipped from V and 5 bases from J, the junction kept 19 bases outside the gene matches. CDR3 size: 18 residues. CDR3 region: CASSSTRGGATGNNEQYF. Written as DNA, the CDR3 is TGTGCCAGCAGCTCCACCCGGGGGGGGGCTACAGGGAACAACGAGCAGTACTTC.

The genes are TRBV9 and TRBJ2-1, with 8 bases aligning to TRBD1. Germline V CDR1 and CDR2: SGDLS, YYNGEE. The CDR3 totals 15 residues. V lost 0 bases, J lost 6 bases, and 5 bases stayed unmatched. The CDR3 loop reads CASSVAQGAINEQFF. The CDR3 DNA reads TGTGCCAGCAGCGTAGCCCAGGGGGCGATCAATGAGCAGTTCTTC.

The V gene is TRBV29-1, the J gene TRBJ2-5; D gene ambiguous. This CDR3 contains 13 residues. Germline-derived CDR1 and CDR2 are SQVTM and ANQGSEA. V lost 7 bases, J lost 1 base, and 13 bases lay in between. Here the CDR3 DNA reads TGCAGCGCGTCCCCCCGAGTCCAAGAGACCCAGTACTTC. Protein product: CSASPRVQETQYF. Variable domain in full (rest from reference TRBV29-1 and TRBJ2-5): SAVISQKPSRDICQRGTSLTIQCQVDSQVTMMFWYRQQPGQSLTLIATANQGSEATYESGFVIDKFPISRPNLTFSTLTVSNMSPEDSSIYLCSASPRVQETQYFGPGTRLLVL.

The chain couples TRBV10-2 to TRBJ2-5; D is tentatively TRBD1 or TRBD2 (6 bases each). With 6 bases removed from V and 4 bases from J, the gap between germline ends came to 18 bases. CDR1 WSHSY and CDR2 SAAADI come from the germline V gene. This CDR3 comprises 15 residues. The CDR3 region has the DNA TGCGCCAGCAGCTTGGGGGGCGTAAGTGCAGAGACCCAGTACTTC. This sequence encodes CASSLGGVSAETQYF.

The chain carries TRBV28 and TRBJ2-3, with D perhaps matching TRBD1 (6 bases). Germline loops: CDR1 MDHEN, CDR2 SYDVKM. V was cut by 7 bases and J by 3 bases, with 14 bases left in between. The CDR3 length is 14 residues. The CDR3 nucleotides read TGTGCCAGCACGTGGGGGCTGAGAACAGATACGCAGTATTTT. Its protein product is CASTWGLRTDTQYF.

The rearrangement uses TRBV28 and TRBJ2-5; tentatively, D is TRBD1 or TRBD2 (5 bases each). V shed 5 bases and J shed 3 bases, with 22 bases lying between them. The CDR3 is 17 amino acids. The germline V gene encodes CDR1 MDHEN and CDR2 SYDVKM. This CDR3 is CASSPIPSGLVKETQYF. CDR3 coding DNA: TGTGCCAGCAGTCCCATACCGTCGGGGCTCGTCAAAGAGACCCAGTACTTC.

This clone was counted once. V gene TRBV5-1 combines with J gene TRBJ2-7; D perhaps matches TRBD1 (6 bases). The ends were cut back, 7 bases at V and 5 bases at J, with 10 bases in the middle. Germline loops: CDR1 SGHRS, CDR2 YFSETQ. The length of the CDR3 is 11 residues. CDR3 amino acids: CASGTGHEQYF. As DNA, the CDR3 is TGCGCCAGCGGTACAGGGCACGAGCAGTACTTC. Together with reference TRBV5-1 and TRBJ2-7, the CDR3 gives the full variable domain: KAGVTQTPRYLIKTRGQQVTLSCSPISGHRSVSWYQQTPGQGLQFLFEYFSETQRNKGNFPGRFSGRQFSNSRSEMNVSTLELGDSALYLCASGTGHEQYFGPGTRLTVT.

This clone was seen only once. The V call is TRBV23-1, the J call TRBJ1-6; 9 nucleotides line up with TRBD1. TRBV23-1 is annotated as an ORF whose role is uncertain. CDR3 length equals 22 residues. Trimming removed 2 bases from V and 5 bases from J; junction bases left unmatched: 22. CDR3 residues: CASSQVGVPGQGAPAHNSPLHF. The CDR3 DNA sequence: TGCGCCAGCAGTCAAGTGGGAGTACCGGGACAGGGAGCCCCCGCACATAATTCACCCCTCCACTTT.

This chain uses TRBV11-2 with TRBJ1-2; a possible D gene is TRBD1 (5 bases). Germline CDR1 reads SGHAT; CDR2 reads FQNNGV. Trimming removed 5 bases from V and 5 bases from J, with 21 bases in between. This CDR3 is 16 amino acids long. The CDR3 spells CASSLMDTRGGYGYTF. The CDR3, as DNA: TGTGCCAGCAGCCTAATGGATACGAGGGGAGGATATGGCTACACCTTC.

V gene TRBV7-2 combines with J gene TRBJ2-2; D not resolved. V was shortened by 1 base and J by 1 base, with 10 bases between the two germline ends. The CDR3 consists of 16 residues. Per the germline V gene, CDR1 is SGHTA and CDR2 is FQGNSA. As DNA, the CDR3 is TGTGCCAGCAGCTTAGGGTCGACTCAGAACACCGGGGAGCTGTTTTTT. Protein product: CASSLGSTQNTGELFF. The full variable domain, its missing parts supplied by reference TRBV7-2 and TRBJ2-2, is GAGVSQSPSNKVTEKGKDVELRCDPISGHTALYWYRQSLGQGLEFLIYFQGNSAPDKSGLPSDRFSAERTGGSVSTLTIQRTQQEDSAVYLCASSLGSTQNTGELFFGEGSRLTVL.

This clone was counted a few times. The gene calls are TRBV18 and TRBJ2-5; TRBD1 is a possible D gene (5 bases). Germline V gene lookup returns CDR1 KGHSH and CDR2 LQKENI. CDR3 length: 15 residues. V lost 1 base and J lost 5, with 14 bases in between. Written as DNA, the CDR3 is TGTGCCAGCTCACCACGGCAGGGATCCGGGGAGACCCAGTACTTC. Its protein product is CASSPRQGSGETQYF. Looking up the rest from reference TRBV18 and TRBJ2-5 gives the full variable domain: NAGVMQNPRHLVRRRGQEARLRCSPMKGHSHVYWYRQLPEEGLKFMVYLQKENIIDESGMPKERFSAEFPKEGPSILRIQQVVRGDSAAYFCASSPRQGSGETQYFGPGTRLLVL.

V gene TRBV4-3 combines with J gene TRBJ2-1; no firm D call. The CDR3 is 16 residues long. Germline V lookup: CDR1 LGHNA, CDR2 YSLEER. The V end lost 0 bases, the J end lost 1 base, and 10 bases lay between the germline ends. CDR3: CASSQDPVSSYNEQFF. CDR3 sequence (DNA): TGCGCCAGCAGCCAAGATCCTGTCAGTTCCTACAATGAGCAGTTCTTC.

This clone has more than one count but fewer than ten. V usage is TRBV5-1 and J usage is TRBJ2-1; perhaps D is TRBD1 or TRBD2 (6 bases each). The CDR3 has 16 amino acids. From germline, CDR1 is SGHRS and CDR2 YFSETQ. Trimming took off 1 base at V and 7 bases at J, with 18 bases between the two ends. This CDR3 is CASSLRIGGSVNEQFF. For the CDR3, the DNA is TGCGCCAGCAGCTTGAGAATAGGGGGGAGTGTGAATGAGCAGTTCTTC.

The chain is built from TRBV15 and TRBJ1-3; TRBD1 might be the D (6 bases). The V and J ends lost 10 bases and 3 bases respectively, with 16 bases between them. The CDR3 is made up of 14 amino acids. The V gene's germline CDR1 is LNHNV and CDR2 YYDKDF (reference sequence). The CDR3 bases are TGTGCCATCCAGGACAGCCGCCGTGGAAACACCATATATTTT. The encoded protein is CAIQDSRRGNTIYF.

Here the CDR3 DNA reads TGTGCCAGTAAACCCGGGACCTATTCCTACGAGCAGTACTTC. Residues: CASKPGTYSYEQYF. This chain links TRBV2 with TRBJ2-7, with D possibly being TRBD1 or TRBD2 (5 bases each). Germline CDR1 is SNHLY and CDR2 is FYNNEI. This CDR3 region has 14 residues. V dropped 9 bases and J dropped 1 base, with 16 bases sitting between them.

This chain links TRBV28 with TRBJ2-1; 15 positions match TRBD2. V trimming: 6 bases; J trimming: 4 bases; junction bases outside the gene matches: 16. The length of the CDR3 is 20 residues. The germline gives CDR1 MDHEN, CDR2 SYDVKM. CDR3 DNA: TGTGCCAGCAGCCCTACCCCCTGGACTAGCGGGAGGGAAAATTACAATGAGCAGTTCTTC. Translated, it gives CASSPTPWTSGRENYNEQFF.

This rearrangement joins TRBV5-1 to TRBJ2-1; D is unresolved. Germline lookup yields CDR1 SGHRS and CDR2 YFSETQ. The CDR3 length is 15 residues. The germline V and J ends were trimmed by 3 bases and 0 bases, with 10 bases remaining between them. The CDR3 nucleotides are TGCGCCAGCAGCTCGCATATTAGCTCCTACAATGAGCAGTTCTTC. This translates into CASSSHISSYNEQFF.

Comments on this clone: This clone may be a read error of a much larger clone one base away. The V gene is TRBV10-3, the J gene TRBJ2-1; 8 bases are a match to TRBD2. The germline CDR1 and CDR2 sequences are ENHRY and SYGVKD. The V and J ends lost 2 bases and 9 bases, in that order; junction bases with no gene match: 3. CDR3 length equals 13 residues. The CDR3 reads CAISEQTSAEQFF. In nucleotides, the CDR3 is TGTGCCATCAGTGAGCAGACTAGCGCTGAGCAGTTCTTC.

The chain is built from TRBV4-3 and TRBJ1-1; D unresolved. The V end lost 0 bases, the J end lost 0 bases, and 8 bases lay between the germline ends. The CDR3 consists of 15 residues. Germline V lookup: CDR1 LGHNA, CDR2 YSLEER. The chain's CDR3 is CASSQDGTMNTEAFF. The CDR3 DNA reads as TGCGCCAGCAGCCAAGATGGTACGATGAACACTGAAGCTTTCTTT.

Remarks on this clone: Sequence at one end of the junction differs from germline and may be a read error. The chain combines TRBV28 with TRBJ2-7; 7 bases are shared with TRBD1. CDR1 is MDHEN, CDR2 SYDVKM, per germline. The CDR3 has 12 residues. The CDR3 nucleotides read TGTGCCAGCAGACAGGGGTCCTCCGAGCAGTACTTC. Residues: CASRQGSSEQYF.

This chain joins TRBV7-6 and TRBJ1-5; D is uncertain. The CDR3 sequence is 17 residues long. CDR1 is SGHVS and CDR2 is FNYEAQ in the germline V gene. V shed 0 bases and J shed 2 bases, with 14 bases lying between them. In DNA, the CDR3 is TGTGCCAGCAGCTTAGCGCCTCGAGGAGTTCGCAATCAGCCCCAGCATTTT. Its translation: CASSLAPRGVRNQPQHF. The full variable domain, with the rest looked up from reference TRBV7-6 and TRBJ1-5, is GAGVSQSPRYKVTKRGQDVALRCDPISGHVSLYWYRQALGQGPEFLTYFNYEAQQDKSGLPNDRFSAERPEGSISTLTIQRTEQRDSAMYRCASSLAPRGVRNQPQHFGDGTRLSIL.

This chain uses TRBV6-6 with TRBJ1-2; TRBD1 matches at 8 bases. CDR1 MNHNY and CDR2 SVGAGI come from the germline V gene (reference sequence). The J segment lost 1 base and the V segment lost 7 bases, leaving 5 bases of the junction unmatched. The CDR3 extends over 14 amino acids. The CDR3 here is CASIVGQGNYGYTF. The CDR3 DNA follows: TGTGCCAGCATTGTCGGACAGGGTAACTATGGCTACACCTTC.

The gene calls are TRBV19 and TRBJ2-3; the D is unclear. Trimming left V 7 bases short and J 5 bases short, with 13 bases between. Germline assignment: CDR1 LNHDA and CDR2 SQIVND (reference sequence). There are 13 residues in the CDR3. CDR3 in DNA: TGTGCCAGTACTACCGGTCCCTTAGATACGCAGTATTTT. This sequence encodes CASTTGPLDTQYF.

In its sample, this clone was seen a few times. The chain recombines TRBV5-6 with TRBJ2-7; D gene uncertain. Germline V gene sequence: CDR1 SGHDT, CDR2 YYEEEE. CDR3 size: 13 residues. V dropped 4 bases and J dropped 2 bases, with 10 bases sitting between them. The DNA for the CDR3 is TGTGCCAGCAGCCGCTCCTATACCTACGAGCAGTACTTC. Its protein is CASSRSYTYEQYF.

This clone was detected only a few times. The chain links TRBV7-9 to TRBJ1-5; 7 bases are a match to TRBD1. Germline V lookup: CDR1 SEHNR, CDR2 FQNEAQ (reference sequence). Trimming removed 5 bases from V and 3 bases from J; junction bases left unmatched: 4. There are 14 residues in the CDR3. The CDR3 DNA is TGTGCCAGCAGCGAAGGGACAGTCAATCAGCCCCAGCATTTT. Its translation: CASSEGTVNQPQHF.

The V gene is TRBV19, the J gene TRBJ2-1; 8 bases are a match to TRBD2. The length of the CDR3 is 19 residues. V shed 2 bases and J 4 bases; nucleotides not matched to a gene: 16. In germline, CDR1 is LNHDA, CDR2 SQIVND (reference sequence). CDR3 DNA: TGTGCCAGTAGTATAAACGGACCCGCTTCGGCGGGAGGTTACAATGAGCAGTTCTTC. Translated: CASSINGPASAGGYNEQFF.

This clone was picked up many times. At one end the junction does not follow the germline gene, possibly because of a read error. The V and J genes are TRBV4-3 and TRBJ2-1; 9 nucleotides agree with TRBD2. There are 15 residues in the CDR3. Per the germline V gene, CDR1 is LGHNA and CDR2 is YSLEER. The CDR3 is CASSQGREGYHGRVF. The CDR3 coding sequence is TGCGCCAGCAGCCAAGGGCGGGAGGGCTATCATGGCAGGGTCTTC.

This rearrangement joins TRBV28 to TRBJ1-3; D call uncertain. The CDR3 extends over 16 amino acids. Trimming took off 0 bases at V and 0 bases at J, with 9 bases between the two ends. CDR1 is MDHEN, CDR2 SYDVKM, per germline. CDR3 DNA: TGTGCCAGCAGTTTATGGGGTAGTTTCTCTGGAAACACCATATATTTT. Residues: CASSLWGSFSGNTIYF.

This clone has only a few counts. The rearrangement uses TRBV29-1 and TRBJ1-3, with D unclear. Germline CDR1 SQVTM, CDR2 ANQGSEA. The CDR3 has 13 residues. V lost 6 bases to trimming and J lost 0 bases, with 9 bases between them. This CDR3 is CSVVVSSGNTIYF. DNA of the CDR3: TGCAGCGTAGTGGTGAGCTCTGGAAACACCATATATTTT.